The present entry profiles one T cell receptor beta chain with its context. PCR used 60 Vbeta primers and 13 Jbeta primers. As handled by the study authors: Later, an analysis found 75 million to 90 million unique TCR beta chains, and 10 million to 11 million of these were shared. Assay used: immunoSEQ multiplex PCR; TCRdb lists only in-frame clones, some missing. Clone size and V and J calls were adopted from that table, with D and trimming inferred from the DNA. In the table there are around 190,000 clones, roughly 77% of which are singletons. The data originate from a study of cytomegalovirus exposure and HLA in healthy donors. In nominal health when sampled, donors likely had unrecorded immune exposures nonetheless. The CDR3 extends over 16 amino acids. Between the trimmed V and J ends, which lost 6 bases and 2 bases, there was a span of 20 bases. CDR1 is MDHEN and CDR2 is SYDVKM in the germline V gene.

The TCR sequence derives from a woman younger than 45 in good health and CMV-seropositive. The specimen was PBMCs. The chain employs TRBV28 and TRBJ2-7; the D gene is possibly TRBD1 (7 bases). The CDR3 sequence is CASRGLGGTAPYEQYF. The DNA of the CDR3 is TGTGCCAGCAGGGGGCTAGGCGGGACAGCCCCCTACGAGCAGTACTTC.